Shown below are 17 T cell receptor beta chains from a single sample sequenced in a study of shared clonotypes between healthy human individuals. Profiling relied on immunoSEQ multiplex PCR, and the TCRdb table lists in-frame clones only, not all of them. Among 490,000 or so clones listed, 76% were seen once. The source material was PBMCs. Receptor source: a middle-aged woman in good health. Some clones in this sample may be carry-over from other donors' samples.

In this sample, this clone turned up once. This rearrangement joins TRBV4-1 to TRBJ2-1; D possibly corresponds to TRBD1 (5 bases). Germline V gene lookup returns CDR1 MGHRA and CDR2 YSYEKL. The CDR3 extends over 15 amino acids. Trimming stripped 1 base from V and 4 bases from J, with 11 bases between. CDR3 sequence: CASSQGGLLYNEQFF. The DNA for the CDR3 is TGCGCCAGCAGCCAAGGGGGCTTACTATACAATGAGCAGTTCTTC.

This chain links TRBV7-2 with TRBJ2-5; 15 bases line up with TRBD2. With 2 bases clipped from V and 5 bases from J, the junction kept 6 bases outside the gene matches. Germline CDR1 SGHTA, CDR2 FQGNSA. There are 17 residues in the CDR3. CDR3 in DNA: TGTGCCAGCAGCTTAAATGGGGGGACTAGCGGGAGGGAGACCCAGTACTTC. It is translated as CASSLNGGTSGRETQYF.

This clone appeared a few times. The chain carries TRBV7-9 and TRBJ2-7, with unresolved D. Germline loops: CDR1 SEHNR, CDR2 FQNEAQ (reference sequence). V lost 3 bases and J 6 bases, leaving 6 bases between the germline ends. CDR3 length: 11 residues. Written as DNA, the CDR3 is TGTGCCAGCAGCTTTGCGACCGAGCAGTACTTC. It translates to CASSFATEQYF.

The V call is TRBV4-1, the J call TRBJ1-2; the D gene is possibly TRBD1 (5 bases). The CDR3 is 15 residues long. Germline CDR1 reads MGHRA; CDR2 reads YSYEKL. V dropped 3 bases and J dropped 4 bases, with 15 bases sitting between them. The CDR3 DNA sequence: TGCGCCAGCAGCCAGGGATCGGGACGGAGCTATGGCTACACCTTC. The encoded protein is CASSQGSGRSYGYTF.

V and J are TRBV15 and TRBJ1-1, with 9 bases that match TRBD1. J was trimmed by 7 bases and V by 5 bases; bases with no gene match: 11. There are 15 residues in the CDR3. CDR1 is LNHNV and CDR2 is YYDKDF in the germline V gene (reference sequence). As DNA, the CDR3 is TGTGCCACCAGCCCTCAGACAGGGGGTTCTGATGAAGCTTTCTTT. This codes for CATSPQTGGSDEAFF.

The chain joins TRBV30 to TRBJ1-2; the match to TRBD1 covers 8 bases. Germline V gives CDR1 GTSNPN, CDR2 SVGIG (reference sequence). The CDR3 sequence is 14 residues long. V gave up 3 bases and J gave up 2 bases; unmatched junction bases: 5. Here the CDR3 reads CAWSLTGANYGYTF. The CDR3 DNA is TGTGCCTGGAGCCTGACAGGGGCCAACTATGGCTACACCTTC. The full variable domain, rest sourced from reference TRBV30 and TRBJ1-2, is SQTIHQWPATLVQPVGSPLSLECTVEGTSNPNLYWYRQAAGRGLQLLFYSVGIGQISSEVPQNLSASRPQDRQFILSSKKLLLSDSGFYLCAWSLTGANYGYTFGSGTRLTVV.

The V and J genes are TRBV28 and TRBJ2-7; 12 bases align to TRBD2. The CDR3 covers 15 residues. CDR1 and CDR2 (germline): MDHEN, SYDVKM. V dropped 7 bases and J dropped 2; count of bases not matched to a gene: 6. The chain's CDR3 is CASTETSGGAYEQYF. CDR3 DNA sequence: TGTGCCAGCACCGAGACTAGCGGGGGAGCCTACGAGCAGTACTTC.

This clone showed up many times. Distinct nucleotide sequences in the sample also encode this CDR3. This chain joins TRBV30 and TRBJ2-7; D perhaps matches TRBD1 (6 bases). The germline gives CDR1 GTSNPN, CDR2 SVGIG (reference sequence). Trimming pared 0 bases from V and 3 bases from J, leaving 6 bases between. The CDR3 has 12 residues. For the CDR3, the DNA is TGTGCCTGGAGTGTACAGGGCTACGAGCAGTACTTC. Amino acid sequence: CAWSVQGYEQYF. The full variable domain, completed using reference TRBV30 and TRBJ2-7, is SQTIHQWPATLVQPVGSPLSLECTVEGTSNPNLYWYRQAAGRGLQLLFYSVGIGQISSEVPQNLSASRPQDRQFILSSKKLLLSDSGFYLCAWSVQGYEQYFGPGTRLTVT.

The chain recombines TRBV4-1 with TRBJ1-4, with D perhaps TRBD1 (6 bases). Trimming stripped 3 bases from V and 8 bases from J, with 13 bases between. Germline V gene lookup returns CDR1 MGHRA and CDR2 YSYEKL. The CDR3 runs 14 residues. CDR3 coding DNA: TGCGCCAGCAGCCAGGCTGGGACAAGGGAAAAACTGTTTTTT. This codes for CASSQAGTREKLFF.

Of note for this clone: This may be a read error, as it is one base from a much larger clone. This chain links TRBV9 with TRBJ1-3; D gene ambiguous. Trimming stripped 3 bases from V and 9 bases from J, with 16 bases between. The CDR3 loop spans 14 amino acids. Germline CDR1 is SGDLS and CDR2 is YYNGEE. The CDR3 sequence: CASSAPESRGTIYF. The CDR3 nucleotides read TGTGCCAGCAGCGCCCCGGAAAGTCGCGGCACCATATATTTT.

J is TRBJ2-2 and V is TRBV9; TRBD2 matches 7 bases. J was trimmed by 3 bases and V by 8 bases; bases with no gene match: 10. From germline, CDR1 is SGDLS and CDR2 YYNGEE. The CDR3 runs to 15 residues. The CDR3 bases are TGTGCCAGTGGGGCTAGCGGAACTTACACCGGGGAGCTGTTTTTT. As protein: CASGASGTYTGELFF.

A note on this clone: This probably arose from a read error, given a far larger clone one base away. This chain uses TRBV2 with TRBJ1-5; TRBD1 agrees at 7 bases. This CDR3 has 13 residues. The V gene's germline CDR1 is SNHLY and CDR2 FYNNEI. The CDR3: CAGRGQSNQPQHF. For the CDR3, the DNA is TGTGCCGGCAGGGGACAGTCTAATCAGCCCCAGCATTTT.

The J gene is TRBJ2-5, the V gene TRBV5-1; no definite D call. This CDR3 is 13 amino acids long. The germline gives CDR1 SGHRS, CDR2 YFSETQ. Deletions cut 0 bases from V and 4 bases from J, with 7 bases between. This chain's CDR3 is CASSLASRETQYF. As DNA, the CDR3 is TGCGCCAGCAGCTTGGCTAGTCGAGAGACCCAGTACTTC.

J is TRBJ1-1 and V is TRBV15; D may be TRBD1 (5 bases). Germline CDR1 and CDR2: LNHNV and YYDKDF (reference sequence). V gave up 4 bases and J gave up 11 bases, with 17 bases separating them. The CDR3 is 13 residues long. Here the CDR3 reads CATSKGTPGQAFF. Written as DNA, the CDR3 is TGTGCCACCAGCAAAGGGACCCCAGGGCAGGCTTTCTTT.

CDR3: CAIWGGLNYNEQFF. In DNA, the CDR3 is TGTGCCATCTGGGGAGGCCTCAATTACAATGAGCAGTTCTTC. The J gene is TRBJ2-1, the V gene TRBV10-3, with D possibly being TRBD2 (6 bases). This CDR3 has 14 amino acids. V was pared by 8 bases and J by 4 bases, with 15 bases between. The V gene's germline CDR1 is ENHRY and CDR2 SYGVKD.

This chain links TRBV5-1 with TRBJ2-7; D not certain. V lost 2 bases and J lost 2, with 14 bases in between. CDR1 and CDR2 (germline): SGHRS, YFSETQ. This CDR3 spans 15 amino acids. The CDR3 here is CASSFAPGGPYEQYF. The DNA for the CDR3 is TGCGCCAGCAGCTTCGCTCCGGGTGGACCCTACGAGCAGTACTTC.

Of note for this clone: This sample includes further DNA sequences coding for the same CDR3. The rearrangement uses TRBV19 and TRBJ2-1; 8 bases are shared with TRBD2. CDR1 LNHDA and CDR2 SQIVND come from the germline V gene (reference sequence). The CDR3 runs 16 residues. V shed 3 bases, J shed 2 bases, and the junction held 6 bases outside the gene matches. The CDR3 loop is CASSIGAGGPYNEQFF. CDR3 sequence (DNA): TGTGCCAGTAGTATCGGGGCGGGGGGACCCTACAATGAGCAGTTCTTC.